The next 21 T cell receptor beta chains were all read from a single sample in a study of T cell repertoires in cytomegalovirus infection. Using its own MiXCR run on the reads, TCRdb lists one record per CDR3 protein. The sample carries 650,000 to 850,000 distinct CDR3 sequences, 25% to 35% recorded once. Antigen specificity for these receptors is unknown. Sequenced here: cultured CD8+ T cells from PBMCs, sampled from culture after CMV antigen stimulation. All receptors derive from a human donor in good health (CMV status not recorded). Some clones in this sample may be carry-over from other donors' samples.

This rearrangement joins TRBV20-1 to TRBJ1-2, with D unclear. Trimming took 0 bases from V and 7 from J, leaving 15 bases between them. This CDR3 is built from 14 residues. The germline V gene encodes CDR1 DFQATT and CDR2 SNEGSKA (reference sequence). As DNA, the CDR3 is TGCAGTGCTAGAGAACCCCGGTCCGGTTTTGGCTACACCTTC. Translation: CSAREPRSGFGYTF.

This clonotype showed up many times. The chain couples TRBV7-2 to TRBJ2-1; D is perhaps TRBD2 (5 bases). In germline, CDR1 is SGHTA, CDR2 FQGNSA. V was cut by 0 bases and J by 5 bases, with 5 bases left in between. The CDR3 is made up of 13 amino acids. Here the CDR3 reads CASSLALDNEQFF. In DNA form, the CDR3 reads TGTGCCAGCAGCTTAGCACTAGACAATGAGCAGTTCTTC.

The chain uses TRBV27 and TRBJ1-6; D is uncertain. CDR1 and CDR2 from the germline V gene are MNHEY and SMNVEV (reference sequence). The CDR3 consists of 15 residues. V was trimmed by 5 bases and J by 3 bases, leaving 11 bases between them. CDR3 sequence: CASSRNSYYNSPLHF. CDR3 in DNA: TGTGCCAGCAGTCGTAATTCCTACTATAATTCACCCCTCCACTTT.

V and J are TRBV7-3 and TRBJ2-2; 9 positions agree with TRBD1. The CDR3 consists of 16 residues. CDR1 and CDR2 (germline): SGHTA, FQGTGA. The trim removed 6 bases at V and 4 bases at J, leaving 9 bases unmatched. In nucleotides, the CDR3 is TGTGCCAGCAGTTTTTCCCCGGGACAGGGCACCGGGGAGCTGTTTTTT. Residues: CASSFSPGQGTGELFF.

The chain recombines TRBV27 with TRBJ2-5, with 11 bases that match TRBD1. Germline loops: CDR1 MNHEY, CDR2 SMNVEV (reference sequence). CDR3 size: 16 residues. V gave up 5 bases and J gave up 7 bases; unmatched junction bases: 12. CDR3 residues: CASSTDRDRGSGTQYF. CDR3 in DNA: TGTGCCAGCAGTACCGACCGGGACAGGGGGTCAGGGACCCAGTACTTC.

The chain is built from TRBV7-9 and TRBJ1-1; 8 positions match TRBD1. V was clipped by 5 bases and J by 1 base; unmatched bases: 9. The CDR3 is made up of 16 amino acids. Germline V gene sequence: CDR1 SEHNR, CDR2 FQNEAQ (reference sequence). This chain's CDR3 is CASSPAGGVWNTEAFF. The CDR3 DNA follows: TGTGCCAGCAGCCCTGCAGGGGGCGTTTGGAACACTGAAGCTTTCTTT.

This clonotype was observed a handful of times. This rearrangement joins TRBV25-1 to TRBJ1-2; D remains unclear. Trimming shortened V by 1 base and J by 0 bases, and 6 bases separated the two germline ends. CDR3 length: 14 amino acids. In germline, CDR1 is MGHDK, CDR2 SYGVNS. CDR3 region: CASSEWRTNYGYTF. The CDR3 DNA is TGTGCCAGCAGTGAATGGAGAACTAACTATGGCTACACCTTC.

The chain employs TRBV6-5 and TRBJ1-5, with a tentative D call TRBD1 (5 bases). Trimming left V 6 bases short and J 6 bases short, with 18 bases between. Germline assignment: CDR1 MNHEY and CDR2 SVGAGI. CDR3 size: 15 residues. CDR3 coding DNA: TGTGCCAGCAGCCCGGGGGGGGGTTCTGGTCAGCCCCAGCATTTT. Amino acid sequence: CASSPGGGSGQPQHF.

The chain links TRBV10-3 to TRBJ2-7; a possible D gene is TRBD2 (6 bases). CDR3 length: 16 amino acids. Germline V lookup: CDR1 ENHRY, CDR2 SYGVKD. V was clipped by 2 bases and J by 0 bases, with 14 bases between them. CDR3 DNA: TGTGCCATCAGTGAGGTCCGGGGGAGAAGCTCCTACGAGCAGTACTTC. Encoded protein: CAISEVRGRSSYEQYF.

This clonotype was counted between two and nine times. This chain links TRBV14 with TRBJ1-4, with no clear D. There are 17 residues in the CDR3. Trimming stripped 0 bases from V and 8 bases from J, with 19 bases between. Germline V gene lookup returns CDR1 SGHDN and CDR2 FVKESK. CDR3 sequence (DNA): TGTGCCAGCAGCCAAGAGGGCCAGGCCTGGGAGCGGGAAAAACTGTTTTTT. It is translated as CASSQEGQAWEREKLFF.

This clonotype was counted a few times. V and J are TRBV7-6 and TRBJ1-6; D is perhaps TRBD1 (5 bases). The CDR3 covers 14 residues. Germline V lookup: CDR1 SGHVS, CDR2 FNYEAQ. The V and J ends lost 3 bases and 7 bases respectively, with 10 bases between them. CDR3 DNA: TGTGCCAGCAGCTTTTACAGGCCAAATTCACCCCTCCACTTT. It encodes CASSFYRPNSPLHF.

Only a few counts were recorded for this clonotype. The chain couples TRBV12-5 to TRBJ1-1; weak D call: TRBD1 (6 bases). V was cut by 7 bases and J by 4 bases, with 10 bases left in between. The V gene's germline CDR1 is LGHNT and CDR2 FRNRAP. This CDR3 has 12 residues. In DNA, the CDR3 is TGTGCTAGTGCTGACAGGACCACTGAAGCTTTCTTT. Its protein is CASADRTTEAFF.

The table lists this clonotype with many counts. The rearrangement links TRBV6-1 to TRBJ1-1; 9 bases align to TRBD1. Trimming cost V 6 bases and J 4 bases; bases outside gene matches: 6. Germline V gene data show CDR1 as MNHNS and CDR2 as SASEGT. This CDR3 spans 14 amino acids. CDR3 DNA: TGTGCCAGCAGCACGACAGGGGGGGGCACTGAAGCTTTCTTT. Protein: CASSTTGGGTEAFF.

The rearrangement joins TRBV20-1 to TRBJ1-2, with TRBD1 matching 9 bases. Germline V lookup: CDR1 DFQATT, CDR2 SNEGSKA (reference sequence). The CDR3 sequence is 14 residues long. Trimming removed 5 bases from V and 6 bases from J; junction bases left unmatched: 10. The CDR3 spells CSAPARDREHGYTF. In nucleotides, the CDR3 is TGCAGTGCTCCCGCCCGGGACAGGGAGCATGGCTACACCTTC.

The rearrangement joins TRBV7-9 to TRBJ2-2; D uncertain. Trimming stripped 1 base from V and 1 base from J, with 7 bases between. The CDR3 runs to 15 residues. Germline values: CDR1 SEHNR, CDR2 FQNEAQ (reference sequence). The CDR3 here is CASSLVRLNTGELFF. DNA of the CDR3: TGTGCCAGCAGCTTAGTCAGACTGAACACCGGGGAGCTGTTTTTT.

Here the CDR3 reads CASSLGPPNNEQFF. CDR3 nucleotide sequence: TGTGCCAGCAGCCTGGGACCTCCCAACAATGAGCAGTTCTTC. V gene TRBV5-6 combines with J gene TRBJ2-1, with D perhaps given as TRBD1 or TRBD2 (5 bases each). The CDR3 loop spans 14 amino acids. Trimming took off 4 bases at V and 5 bases at J, with 13 bases between the two ends. CDR1 and CDR2 from the germline V gene are SGHDT and YYEEEE.

This clonotype was counted only a few times. The CDR3 is CATTLSSGANVLTF. The CDR3 bases are TGTGCCACCACGTTAAGCTCTGGGGCCAACGTCCTGACTTTC. This rearrangement joins TRBV6-5 to TRBJ2-6; D unclear. V dropped 10 bases and J dropped 0 bases, with 10 bases sitting between them. The CDR3 contains 14 residues. Germline values: CDR1 MNHEY, CDR2 SVGAGI.

In this sample, this clonotype turned up a few times. The rearrangement uses TRBV7-8 and TRBJ2-7, with D hard to call. The CDR3 spans 14 residues. Trimming took off 5 bases at V and 6 bases at J, with 17 bases between the two ends. The germline V gene has CDR1 SGHVS and CDR2 FQNEAQ. DNA for the CDR3: TGTGCCAGCAGCGCCCTACTCCGAAATCGCGAGCAGTACGTC. Protein sequence: CASSALLRNREQYV.

This clonotype came up once. V usage is TRBV2 and J usage is TRBJ2-7; 7 bases align to TRBD1. The trim removed 4 bases at V and 3 bases at J, leaving 9 bases unmatched. The CDR3 is made up of 15 amino acids. Per germline, CDR1 SNHLY and CDR2 FYNNEI. The CDR3 DNA follows: TGTGCCAGCAGTGGGCCGGGACAGACCTACTACGAGCAGTACTTC. Its protein is CASSGPGQTYYEQYF.

This clonotype has a handful of counts. The V and J genes are TRBV27 and TRBJ2-1; D remains ambiguous. The V and J ends lost 3 bases and 5 bases respectively, with 11 bases between them. The CDR3 sequence is 14 residues long. CDR1 and CDR2 (germline): MNHEY, SMNVEV (reference sequence). The CDR3 DNA reads TGTGCCAGCAGTTTCTCCGGGCCCAACAATGAGCAGTTCTTC. Translation: CASSFSGPNNEQFF.

This clonotype has just a few counts. The rearrangement links TRBV4-1 to TRBJ2-2, with TRBD2 matching over 9 bases. Unmatched junction bases numbered 8, after V lost 2 bases and J lost 7 bases. CDR1 is MGHRA and CDR2 is YSYEKL in the germline V gene. The CDR3 is 16 residues long. Here the CDR3 DNA reads TGCGCCAGCAGCCAAAGAGCGGGGGGCCAGAACGGGGAGCTGTTTTTT. Translation: CASSQRAGGQNGELFF.